One and the same sample provided the 10 T cell receptor beta chains below, sequenced in a study of blood T cell repertoires in COVID-19. Method: immunoSEQ multiplex PCR; TCRdb's copy keeps in-frame clones and lacks some. This sample has 65,000 or so clones, with more than 75% found just once. Source material: peripheral blood. These receptors were taken from a man aged 45 to 65 with active COVID-19.

The J gene is TRBJ2-5, the V gene TRBV11-2; 8 nucleotides line up with TRBD2. The CDR3 totals 14 residues. The V gene's germline CDR1 is SGHAT and CDR2 FQNNGV. Here the CDR3 DNA reads TGTGACGAGGAGCGGGGGCGAGGCGGAGAGACCCAGTACTTC. Its translation: CDEERGRGGETQYF.

This clone was counted a few times. This chain links TRBV11-2 with TRBJ1-5, with D possibly TRBD1 on 5 matching bases. The CDR3 extends over 15 amino acids. V lost 1 base to trimming and J lost 0 bases, with 7 bases between them. Germline CDR1 and CDR2: SGHAT and FQNNGV. Here the CDR3 DNA reads TGTGCCAGCAGCTTAGGACAGTTTAGCAATCAGCCCCAGCATTTT. Translation: CASSLGQFSNQPQHF.

The CDR3 sequence is CASRQSGETQYF. The CDR3 DNA reads TGTGCCAGTAGACAGTCTGGAGAGACCCAGTACTTC. The rearrangement uses TRBV19 and TRBJ2-5; no reliable D call. V was clipped by 6 bases and J by 4 bases, with 9 bases between them. CDR3 size: 12 residues. Germline V gives CDR1 LNHDA, CDR2 SQIVND (reference sequence).

The rearrangement links TRBV11-3 to TRBJ2-5; 9 bases match TRBD1. Germline assignment: CDR1 SGHNT and CDR2 YENEEA. Unmatched junction bases numbered 3, after V lost 5 bases and J lost 2 bases. There are 14 residues in the CDR3. CDR3 nucleotide sequence: TGTGCCAGCAGCCCTGACAGGGGGCAAGAGACCCAGTACTTC. This translates into CASSPDRGQETQYF.

V and J are TRBV5-6 and TRBJ1-2; the match to TRBD1 covers 7 bases. Germline CDR1 is SGHDT and CDR2 is YYEEEE. CDR3 size: 15 residues. The J segment lost 5 bases and the V segment lost 4 bases, leaving 11 bases of the junction unmatched. The CDR3 sequence is CASSPLDRLEYGYTF. CDR3 DNA: TGTGCCAGCAGCCCACTGGACAGGCTAGAATATGGCTACACCTTC.

V is TRBV5-1 and J is TRBJ1-2; tentative D call: TRBD1 (6 bases). Germline loops: CDR1 SGHRS, CDR2 YFSETQ. V shed 3 bases and J shed 3 bases, with 9 bases lying between them. The CDR3 sequence is 13 residues long. The CDR3 sequence is CASSSDSYYGYTF. The CDR3 coding sequence is TGCGCCAGCAGCTCGGACAGCTACTATGGCTACACCTTC.

The V call is TRBV27, the J call TRBJ2-1; TRBD1 aligns across 9 bases. V was pared by 0 bases and J by 6 bases, with 6 bases of the junction left unmatched. The CDR3 is made up of 16 amino acids. Per the germline V gene, CDR1 is MNHEY and CDR2 is SMNVEV (reference sequence). CDR3 sequence reads: CASSLSQQGAVNEQFF. The CDR3, as DNA: TGTGCCAGCAGTTTATCCCAACAGGGGGCAGTCAATGAGCAGTTCTTC.

The V call is TRBV11-3, the J call TRBJ2-1, with 8 nucleotides matching TRBD2. The CDR3 has 16 amino acids. Per the germline V gene, CDR1 is SGHNT and CDR2 is YENEEA. After removal of 5 bases from V and 7 bases from J, the junction contained 13 bases not matched to a gene. The CDR3 sequence: CASSPGGSGGGNEQFF. In DNA form, the CDR3 reads TGTGCCAGCAGCCCGGGGGGGTCGGGGGGCGGAAATGAGCAGTTCTTC. Using reference TRBV11-3 and TRBJ2-1 for the parts outside the CDR3, the full variable domain is EAGVVQSPRYKIIEKKQPVAFWCNPISGHNTLYWYLQNLGQGPELLIRYENEEAVDDSQLPKDRFSAERLKGVDSTLKIQPAELGDSAVYLCASSPGGSGGGNEQFFGPGTRLTVL.

The chain combines TRBV25-1 with TRBJ1-1; TRBD1 aligns across 7 bases. The trim removed 5 bases at V and 3 bases at J, leaving 3 bases unmatched. The length of the CDR3 is 13 residues. Germline V gene lookup returns CDR1 MGHDK and CDR2 SYGVNS. The CDR3 reads CASSRQGDTEAFF. In nucleotides, the CDR3 is TGTGCCAGCAGTAGGCAGGGGGACACTGAAGCTTTCTTT.

The rearrangement links TRBV11-2 to TRBJ1-6; unclear D gene. Germline V gene lookup returns CDR1 SGHAT and CDR2 FQNNGV. V lost 0 bases and J 8 bases, leaving 5 bases between the germline ends. CDR3 length: 13 amino acids. The CDR3 bases are TGTGCCAGCAGCTTAGAAGTAGATTCACCCCTCCACTTT. Protein product: CASSLEVDSPLHF.